This TCR beta chain originates from a study of cytomegalovirus exposure and HLA in healthy donors. The CDR3 is 18 residues long. Germline V lookup: CDR1 MNHNS, CDR2 SASEGT. The V gene end was trimmed by 4 bases and the J gene end by 1 base; junction bases not matched to a gene: 12. Vbeta (60) and Jbeta (13) primers were used in the PCR. Libraries were prepared by immunoSEQ multiplex PCR; TCRdb keeps only in-frame clonotypes and omits some of them. The data hold 80,000 to 100,000 clones, with 60% to 85% observed a single time. Study-wide results and caveats: TCR beta chains numbering 164 were designated cytomegalovirus-associated. In vitro testing confirmed a few CMV-associated chains as specific for CMV antigens. After further analysis at a later stage, around 17,000 TCR beta sequences were associated with HLA alleles at 0.05 false discovery rate. In an earlier analysis, in 587 donors, most V segments appeared productive either ~90% or ~30% of the time.

A remark on this clone: The antigen is unknown.

The sample consisted of PBMCs. This chain connects TRBV6-1 to TRBJ2-7; 11 bases are shared with TRBD2. The receptor's source is a man aged 50 or older in good health and CMV-seropositive. CDR3: CASSGDGTSGDLSYEQYF. In nucleotides, the CDR3 is TGTGCCAGCAGTGGGGACGGGACTAGCGGAGACCTTTCCTACGAGCAGTACTTC.